This T cell receptor (beta chain) was documented in a study of shared clonotypes between healthy human individuals (dated by TCRdb to the early 2020s). Regarding the complete study: The cohort included three men and two women between 18 and 49 years of age. For each donor, CD4 naive and CD4 memory were each given three plates, CD8 naive was given two plates, and CD8 memory was given one plate. The study deeply sequenced blood TCR repertoires of several healthy adults to estimate repertoire size and the extent of clonotype sharing between individuals. To increase sequencing depth and limit assay-specific biases, different laboratories used diverse techniques to prepare libraries and sequence TCR repertoires. Each donor's leukapheresis produced roughly between roughly 0.94 and 9.5 billion PBMCs. Beyond this particular receptor, the publication reports: Larger estimated clonotype richness was generally found for naive subsets than for memory subsets. Clonotypes shared by all four sorted-subset donors showed higher generation probabilities than non-shared clonotypes. Pairwise subsampling led to the expectation that sequencing depth would affect the degree of clonotype sharing among donors. Sampling was limited to blood, and TCR repertoires in tissue likely differ from TCR repertoires in blood. The small number of donors limited the genetic and exposure-history diversity represented. When several donors were compared, the shared fraction of clonotypes was roughly 5% for naive CD4, 3.5% to 4% for naive CD8, 2% to 2.5% for memory CD4, and roughly 0.43% for memory CD8. Rarefaction of sorted-subset datasets indicated incomplete sequencing despite the large sequencing depth.

TCR CDR3 regions were amplified from genomic DNA by multiplex PCR using the deep immunoSEQ assay. Extracted genomic DNA from each cell subset was distributed evenly across all wells of several immunoSEQ 96-well plates, and each plate was treated as a replicate. Each replicate PCR for sorted subsets received roughly 200 ng genomic DNA, equal to 30,000 or so T cell genomes. The purified libraries were quantified using a Qubit 3.0 fluorometer, sized with a Bioanalyzer 2100, and then quantified again using the KAPA Library Quantification kit. Every immunoSEQ 96-well plate was sequenced on a dedicated single-read 150-cycle Illumina NextSeq 550 flow cell. The source study handled its data this way. The immunoSEQ output contained only junctional sequences without quality scores, so filtering could not match that applied to full-length reads. To assign V/J genes and CDR3, sequences were annotated against IMGT germline references using PyIR, a Python wrapper for IgBLAST v1.9. Reads were filtered out if the reads had weak V/J assignments (E-value above 1e-6), no CDR3, stop codons, out-of-frame junctions, or ambiguous translated residues. V3J clonotypes were defined as sequences sharing an identical inferred V gene, J gene, and CDR3 amino acid sequence. To compute the percentage overlap between repertoires, the number of shared unique clonotypes was divided by the size of the smaller repertoire. Repertoire richness was assessed with RTK rarefaction, the Chao1 estimator, and Recon v2.1 estimates of unobserved clonotypes. Generation probabilities for all TCRbeta clonotypes obtained by the gDNA method from four donors were computed using OLGA. Here the immuneACCESS table is served through TCRdb, limited to in-frame sequences with V and J called. Missing clones are a known gap in these copies; in checked studies unresolved V genes cover under half, and the rest lacks a known reason. Clone size and V and J calls were adopted from that table, with D and trimming inferred from the DNA. Across this sample there are hundreds of thousands of clones, with roughly 98% seen only once. Less than 0.35% of the sample goes to the ten largest clones.

The CDR3 numbers 18 residues from cysteine through phenylalanine. Only the CDR3 part of the read is kept: 54 bases, read in frame from the first base. Per the germline V gene, SGHVS is the CDR1 and FQNEAQ is the CDR2. V is pruned by 5 bases and J by 3 bases, leaving 14 bases of the junction without a gene match. This clone was seen just once. Which antigen it targets is not known. No base qualities exist here, and no much larger clone lies one base off it. For the CD8 naive samples, CD45RO-negative cells were positively selected for CCR7, yielding a CD45RA+CCR7+ population from which TemRA cells were excluded. Donors were healthy HIV-negative adults with no recently reported acute infections or vaccinations. Every donor was a Caucasian adult living in Nashville, Tennessee, USA. Blood was obtained by leukapheresis, after which PBMCs were separated by Ficoll-Histopaque density gradient centrifugation and cryopreserved in liquid nitrogen vapor phase. Analytical flow cytometry was used to check the purity and quantity of each magnetically sorted T cell population. Genomic DNA was isolated from every sorted fraction and measured by UV absorbance on a Nanodrop 2000c.

The rearranged chain carries TRBV7-8 and TRBJ2-3; 10 middle bases align to TRBD2. The receptor was isolated from a young man in good health. Sequenced input: naive CD8+ T cells sorted from blood. This sample's cell subset or site label indicates: CD45RA+CCR7+. The CDR3 reads CASSLSFSLAGATDTQYF. The nucleotide sequence reads TGTGCCAGCAGCCTTAGTTTTTCCCTAGCGGGAGCGACAGATACGCAGTATTTT.